This T cell receptor (beta chain) was observed in a study of blood T cell repertoires in COVID-19. Overall study context: Collection of acute and convalescent COVID-19 samples took place in the United States, Italy and Spain. PBMCs, B-cell-depleted T cells, or T cells provided the cDNA or gDNA that made up the material.

With 8 bases clipped from V and 1 base from J, the junction kept 8 bases outside the gene matches. CDR1 MNHEY and CDR2 SMNVEV come from the germline V gene (reference sequence). The CDR3 has 14 residues. Source study methods: For nucleated cells, counts were estimated from reference gene primer amplification. Produced via immunoSEQ multiplex PCR; TCRdb's table is partial and in-frame only. V, J and clone size derive from that table, while D and trimming were established from the DNA sequence. The sample includes about 200,000 clones, around 80% of them seen just once. In its sample, this clone was seen once.

The sequencing sample was made of peripheral blood. This TCR derives from a human donor in a cohort sampled during active COVID-19. This rearrangement joins TRBV27 to TRBJ2-7; 7 bases match TRBD2. Written as DNA, the CDR3 is TGTGCCAGCGCTACTAGCGCCAGATCCTACGAGCAGTACTTC. Translating gives CASATSARSYEQYF.